This TCR beta chain was recorded in a study of blood T cell repertoires in COVID-19. Profiling relied on immunoSEQ multiplex PCR, and the TCRdb table lists in-frame clones only, not all of them. The table shows approximately 90,000 clones, with less than 85% occurring only once. The clonotype originates from a woman older than 75 with acute or convalescent COVID-19. Material for sequencing was peripheral blood.

The CDR3 reads CSAQRDGYTF. Written as DNA, the CDR3 is TGCAGTGCTCAAAGAGATGGCTACACCTTC. This chain joins TRBV20-1 and TRBJ1-2; D is unresolved. V was trimmed by 5 bases and J by 6 bases, leaving 7 bases between them. The CDR3 sequence is 10 residues long. Germline-derived CDR1 and CDR2 are DFQATT and SNEGSKA (reference sequence).